The 3 T cell receptor beta chains presented below share a single source sample, sequenced in a study of T cells in Graves' hyperthyroidism and ophthalmopathy (dated by TCRdb to the late 2010s). The receptor library was made with multiplex PCR. Sequencer: Illumina HiSeq 2000. The TCR beta CDR3 regions were amplified from the RNA transcripts. The first round of RT-PCR for the TCR CDR3 was performed with the HTBI primer set and the Qiagen OneStep RT-PCR kit. TCRdb cleaned the public reads at Q25 with fastp, built clones with MiXCR and kept in-frame beta chains. Rows merge per CDR3 protein into single entries with the most common DNA and genes. This sample is represented by about 770,000 distinct CDR3 sequences; 18% of them were singletons. Of the sample, approximately 15% falls within the top ten clones. The sequenced sample consisted of blood. The receptors stem from a woman aged 45-60 years with Graves' hyperthyroidism that later progressed to Graves' ophthalmopathy.

This clonotype was seen more than once but under ten times. The chain recombines TRBV12-3 or TRBV12-4 with TRBJ2-7, with D unresolved. With 10 bases removed from V and 0 bases from J, the gap between germline ends came to 13 bases. The CDR3 is 13 residues long. CDR3 region: CATADSSSYEQYF. In DNA form, the CDR3 reads TGTGCCACAGCAGACTCCTCCTCCTACGAGCAGTACTTC.

The chain employs TRBV27 and TRBJ1-6, with D unclear. V was clipped by 2 bases and J by 5 bases, with 10 bases between them. The CDR3 contains 15 residues. In germline, CDR1 is MNHEY, CDR2 SMNVEV (reference sequence). The CDR3 region is CASSLMRVNNSPLHF. For the CDR3, the DNA is TGTGCCAGCAGTTTAATGAGGGTCAATAATTCACCCCTCCACTTT.

This clonotype was seen ten or more times. The chain employs TRBV15 and TRBJ2-5; D is perhaps TRBD1 (5 bases). The CDR3 sequence is 13 residues long. V was pared by 0 bases and J by 5 bases, with 7 bases between. Looked up from germline, CDR1 is LNHNV and CDR2 is YYDKDF (reference sequence). CDR3 loop: CATSRDRDETQYF. The CDR3, as DNA: TGTGCCACCAGCAGAGACAGGGATGAGACCCAGTACTTC. The full variable domain, completed using reference TRBV15 and TRBJ2-5, is DAMVIQNPRYQVTQFGKPVTLSCSQTLNHNVMYWYQQKSSQAPKLLFHYYDKDFNNEADTPDNFQSRRPNTSFCFLDIRSPGLGDTAMYLCATSRDRDETQYFGPGTRLLVL.